These 17 T cell receptor beta chains originate from one sample sequenced in a study of regulatory and conventional T cells in RAG deficiency. Some clones are missing from TCRdb's copy, which holds only in-frame ones; the method was immunoSEQ multiplex PCR. The sample shows around 37,000 clones, around nine tenths of them seen only once. The sample also formed part of further work on regulatory T cells. This second study notes: Amplification used 52 TRBV primers and 13 TRBJ primers.

Sequenced: CD8+ T cells sorted from blood. The receptors shown here come from a human donor in good health.

The CDR3 DNA is TGTGCCAGCAGCTTGGCCGTGAACACTGAAGCTTTCTTT. It specifies CASSLAVNTEAFF. The V gene is TRBV5-6, the J gene TRBJ1-1; D not certain. V gave up 0 bases and J gave up 0 bases, with 3 bases separating them. This CDR3 has 13 residues. Germline V gene sequence: CDR1 SGHDT, CDR2 YYEEEE.

V usage is TRBV6-5 and J usage is TRBJ2-2, with D maybe TRBD1 (7 bases). Between the trimmed V and J ends, which lost 6 bases and 5 bases, there was a span of 16 bases. The V gene's germline CDR1 is MNHEY and CDR2 SVGAGI. This CDR3 has 15 residues. This chain's CDR3 is CASRLGGAGTGELFF. In nucleotides, the CDR3 is TGTGCCAGCAGATTAGGGGGCGCGGGGACCGGGGAGCTGTTTTTT.

The V gene is TRBV4-1, the J gene TRBJ2-2, with D maybe TRBD2 (6 bases). This CDR3 has 15 amino acids. CDR1 and CDR2 from the germline V gene are MGHRA and YSYEKL. Deletions cut 1 base from V and 6 bases from J, with 12 bases between. CDR3 coding DNA: TGCGCCAGCAGCCAAGTCAGGGAGGTTGCCGGGGAGCTGTTTTTT. Amino acid sequence: CASSQVREVAGELFF.

This rearrangement joins TRBV13 to TRBJ2-7; the match to TRBD2 covers 9 bases. V was clipped by 4 bases and J by 7 bases; unmatched bases: 11. Germline V lookup: CDR1 PRHDT, CDR2 FYEKMQ (reference sequence). This CDR3 region has 15 residues. The DNA for the CDR3 is TGTGCCAGCAGCTCCCAGCATGGACTAGCGCGGGAGCAGTACTTC. Protein: CASSSQHGLAREQYF. The whole variable domain, remainder taken from reference TRBV13 and TRBJ2-7, is AAGVIQSPRHLIKEKRETATLKCYPIPRHDTVYWYQQGPGQDPQFLISFYEKMQSDKGSIPDRFSAQQFSDYHSELNMSSLELGDSALYFCASSSQHGLAREQYFGPGTRLTVT.

This chain links TRBV7-3 with TRBJ2-2; D not certain. This CDR3 region has 14 residues. The germline V gene encodes CDR1 SGHTA and CDR2 FQGTGA. Trimming cost V 7 bases and J 0 bases, with 9 bases left between them. CDR3 sequence (DNA): TGTGCCAGCACCCCCCGGGCGAACACCGGGGAGCTGTTTTTT. This sequence encodes CASTPRANTGELFF.

The chain carries TRBV6-5 and TRBJ2-7; tentatively, D is TRBD2 (5 bases). This CDR3 region has 15 residues. Germline CDR1 MNHEY, CDR2 SVGAGI. With 4 bases removed from V and 5 bases from J, the gap between germline ends came to 18 bases. This CDR3 reads CASSSETRASNEQYF. The CDR3 DNA is TGTGCCAGCAGTTCTGAAACTAGGGCTAGCAACGAGCAGTACTTC.

The V call is TRBV19, the J call TRBJ1-5, with D possibly matching TRBD1 (6 bases). CDR3 length: 17 amino acids. CDR1 and CDR2 (germline): LNHDA, SQIVND (reference sequence). The V end was cut by 1 base, the J end by 3 bases, with 16 bases between. The CDR3 DNA reads as TGTGCCAGTAGTATAGTGAGGGGGGGGGTTGTCAATCAGCCCCAGCATTTT. This encodes CASSIVRGGVVNQPQHF.

This clone was seen once. The rearrangement joins TRBV28 to TRBJ2-7; TRBD2 aligns across 11 bases. The germline V gene encodes CDR1 MDHEN and CDR2 SYDVKM. The V and J ends lost 5 bases and 7 bases, in that order; junction bases with no gene match: 7. The CDR3 runs to 14 residues. The CDR3 here is CASSRLAGQGEQYF. DNA of the CDR3: TGTGCCAGCAGTCGACTAGCGGGGCAGGGAGAGCAGTACTTC.

This chain links TRBV27 with TRBJ2-5; D perhaps matches TRBD1 (6 bases). CDR1 and CDR2 (germline): MNHEY, SMNVEV (reference sequence). V was shortened by 6 bases and J by 5 bases, with 19 bases between the two germline ends. This CDR3 region has 15 residues. The CDR3 coding sequence is TGTGCCAGCAGCCCTAGGGCAGGGGAGAGGGAGACCCAGTACTTC. Translation: CASSPRAGERETQYF.

In nucleotides, the CDR3 is TGCGCCAGCAGCCAGGACCGGTATGAAGCTTTCTTT. Translation: CASSQDRYEAFF. This rearrangement joins TRBV5-1 to TRBJ1-1; D is uncertain. This CDR3 comprises 12 residues. V lost 4 bases and J lost 7, with 11 bases in between. The germline gives CDR1 SGHRS, CDR2 YFSETQ.

The V call is TRBV18, the J call TRBJ2-7, with 8 bases matching TRBD1. V lost 4 bases, J lost 1 base, and 3 bases stayed unmatched. The germline V gene encodes CDR1 KGHSH and CDR2 LQKENI. The CDR3 covers 14 residues. CDR3 DNA sequence: TGTGCCAGCTCACAGGACAGGGTATCCTACGAGCAGTACTTC. Its translation: CASSQDRVSYEQYF.

The chain carries TRBV5-1 and TRBJ1-2; no clear D. CDR1 is SGHRS, CDR2 YFSETQ, per germline. The V and J ends lost 2 bases and 4 bases respectively, with 12 bases between them. This CDR3 contains 14 residues. The CDR3 bases are TGCGCCAGCAGCTTCACCGATTCAGGCTATGGCTACACCTTC. Protein product: CASSFTDSGYGYTF. Looking up the rest from reference TRBV5-1 and TRBJ1-2 gives the full variable domain: KAGVTQTPRYLIKTRGQQVTLSCSPISGHRSVSWYQQTPGQGLQFLFEYFSETQRNKGNFPGRFSGRQFSNSRSEMNVSTLELGDSALYLCASSFTDSGYGYTFGSGTRLTVV.

The chain joins TRBV7-9 to TRBJ2-5, with 7 positions matching TRBD1. CDR1 and CDR2 from the germline V gene are SEHNR and FQNEAQ (reference sequence). The ends lost 5 bases at V and 0 bases at J; junction bases unmatched: 9. CDR3 length equals 16 residues. CDR3 region: CASSPAQGQYQETQYF. The CDR3 DNA reads TGTGCCAGCAGCCCAGCACAGGGGCAGTACCAAGAGACCCAGTACTTC.

The chain couples TRBV5-1 to TRBJ2-1; tentatively, D is TRBD1 or TRBD2 (5 bases each). Germline-derived CDR1 and CDR2 are SGHRS and YFSETQ. CDR3 length equals 15 residues. The V end lost 4 bases, the J end lost 0 bases, and 11 bases lay between the germline ends. CDR3 sequence: CASSRDASSYNEQFF. The CDR3 nucleotides are TGCGCCAGCAGCCGGGACGCCAGCTCCTACAATGAGCAGTTCTTC.

This clone was detected only a few times. CDR3 DNA sequence: TGCGCCAGCAGCCAAGGAGTAAGCTCCTACAATGAGCAGTTCTTC. Protein product: CASSQGVSSYNEQFF. This rearrangement joins TRBV4-1 to TRBJ2-1; no definite D call. Trimming left V 1 base short and J 0 bases short, with 7 bases between. The CDR3 loop spans 15 amino acids. Germline V gene sequence: CDR1 MGHRA, CDR2 YSYEKL.

V usage is TRBV18 and J usage is TRBJ1-3; D gene uncertain. This CDR3 is built from 15 residues. V was shortened by 0 bases and J by 2 bases, with 8 bases between the two germline ends. CDR1 and CDR2 from the germline V gene are KGHSH and LQKENI. The CDR3 sequence is CASSPPKHPGNTIYF. The CDR3 DNA sequence: TGTGCCAGCTCACCACCTAAACACCCTGGAAACACCATATATTTT.

The V gene is TRBV1, the J gene TRBJ2-3; the table's D call, TRBD1, has no DNA check behind it. TRBV1 is assigned pseudogene status. This CDR3 region has 20 residues. Here the CDR3 DNA reads TGCACCAGCAGCCAGAGACAGGGGACTTTGTCCACAATTAGCACAGATACGCAGTATTTT. It yields the protein CTSSQRQGTLSTISTDTQYF.